Listed below are T cell receptor beta chains from one sample, sequenced in a study of beta chain features in type 1 diabetes. Profiling relied on immunoSEQ multiplex PCR, and the TCRdb table lists in-frame clones only, not all of them. The data show 150,000 or so clones, less than 10% seen once. The sequenced sample consisted of central memory CD4+ T cells from blood. The receptors derive from a woman aged 40 to 50 in good health. The CDR3 runs from the conserved cysteine through the conserved F or W. Each record gives: D gene, V gene, clone size, J gene, CDR3 DNA, CDR3 protein. D genes are given only for firm matches. Clone size is stated in some rows and not others, as once, few, many or a class when expanded.

d_call: .
v_call: TRBV29-1
clone_size: many
j_call: TRBJ1-5
cdr3_nt: TGCAGCGTAGCGGTACAAAGGGATCAGCCCCAGCATTTT
cdr3_aa: CSVAVQRDQPQHF

d_call: TRBD1
v_call: TRBV7-9
clone_size: few
j_call: TRBJ2-1
cdr3_nt: TGTGCCAGCAGCTTAGCCGGGACAGAATACAATGAGCAGTTCTTC
cdr3_aa: CASSLAGTEYNEQFF

d_call: TRBD2
v_call: TRBV19
clone_size: many
j_call: TRBJ2-7
cdr3_nt: TGTGCCAGTGGGACTAGCGGGTCCTACGAGCAGTACTTC
cdr3_aa: CASGTSGSYEQYF

d_call: TRBD1
v_call: TRBV6-5
clone_size: few
j_call: TRBJ1-4
cdr3_nt: TGTGCCAGCAGTCCCAACAGGGGTCGTAATGAAAAACTGTTTTTT
cdr3_aa: CASSPNRGRNEKLFF

d_call: .
v_call: TRBV5-4
clone_size: .
j_call: TRBJ1-1
cdr3_nt: TGTGCCAGCAGCTTCGGGGGGGAAGAGACTGAAGCTTTCTTT
cdr3_aa: CASSFGGEETEAFF

d_call: TRBD2
v_call: TRBV11-2
clone_size: many
j_call: TRBJ2-5
cdr3_nt: TGTGCCAGCAGCTACGTAGATCCCGGGACTAAAGAGACCCAGTACTTC
cdr3_aa: CASSYVDPGTKETQYF

d_call: TRBD1
v_call: TRBV9
clone_size: .
j_call: TRBJ1-1
cdr3_nt: TGTGCCAGCAGCGTAGAGAGTGTGGGGACAGTCGGTTTCTTT
cdr3_aa: CASSVESVGTVGFF

d_call: TRBD2
v_call: TRBV6-5
clone_size: few
j_call: TRBJ2-7
cdr3_nt: TGTGCCAGCAATCGGGGCGGGAGCTCCTACGAGCAGTACTTC
cdr3_aa: CASNRGGSSYEQYF

d_call: TRBD1
v_call: TRBV29-1
clone_size: .
j_call: TRBJ1-5
cdr3_nt: TGCAGCGTTGGAACAGGGGACAATCAGCCCCAGCATTTT
cdr3_aa: CSVGTGDNQPQHF

d_call: .
v_call: TRBV29-1
clone_size: many
j_call: TRBJ2-7
cdr3_nt: TGCAGCGCTGGACGGACTGGTTCCCACGAGCAGTACTTC
cdr3_aa: CSAGRTGSHEQYF

d_call: .
v_call: TRBV5-1
clone_size: few
j_call: TRBJ2-5
cdr3_nt: TGCGCCAGCAGCTTGAACAGGCAAGAGACCCAGTACTTC
cdr3_aa: CASSLNRQETQYF

d_call: TRBD2
v_call: TRBV2
clone_size: few
j_call: TRBJ2-3
cdr3_nt: TGTGCCAGCAGTGTTGCGGGGGGGCTGGATACGCAGTATTTT
cdr3_aa: CASSVAGGLDTQYF

d_call: .
v_call: TRBV6-6
clone_size: .
j_call: TRBJ1-2
cdr3_nt: TGTGCCAGCCAGGCAGGGGAATATGGCTACACCTTC
cdr3_aa: CASQAGEYGYTF

d_call: .
v_call: TRBV11-3
clone_size: few
j_call: TRBJ2-2
cdr3_nt: TGTGCCAGCAGCTTAGGTACAGGAGAAGCGGGTTCAAGCACCGGGGAGCTGTTTTTT
cdr3_aa: CASSLGTGEAGSSTGELFF

d_call: .
v_call: TRBV7-9
clone_size: .
j_call: TRBJ1-6
cdr3_nt: TGTGCCAGCAGCTTAGCGCAACAGGGACCTAATTCACCCCTCCACTTT
cdr3_aa: CASSLAQQGPNSPLHF

d_call: .
v_call: TRBV5-4
clone_size: few
j_call: TRBJ2-2
cdr3_nt: TGTGCCAGCAGCTTGGTGAGGGGGAAGAACACCGGGGAGCTGTTTTTT
cdr3_aa: CASSLVRGKNTGELFF

d_call: .
v_call: TRBV7-9
clone_size: few
j_call: TRBJ2-3
cdr3_nt: TGTGCCAGCAGCCACAGATCCGCGGATACGCAGTATTTT
cdr3_aa: CASSHRSADTQYF

d_call: .
v_call: TRBV6-6
clone_size: few
j_call: TRBJ2-1
cdr3_nt: TGTGCCAGCAGTTACTCAGTCTGGGGCGATGAGCAGTTCTTC
cdr3_aa: CASSYSVWGDEQFF

d_call: TRBD1
v_call: TRBV6-6
clone_size: few
j_call: TRBJ2-2
cdr3_nt: TGTGCCAGCAGGACAGGGGATAGGGACACCGGGGAGCTGTTTTTT
cdr3_aa: CASRTGDRDTGELFF

d_call: TRBD1
v_call: TRBV29-1
clone_size: few
j_call: TRBJ1-5
cdr3_nt: TGCAGCGTTGTACAGGGGGCGAATCAGCCCCAGCATTTT
cdr3_aa: CSVVQGANQPQHF

d_call: .
v_call: TRBV19
clone_size: many
j_call: TRBJ1-1
cdr3_nt: TGTGCCAGTCTTGACATCAACACTGAAGCTTTCTTT
cdr3_aa: CASLDINTEAFF

d_call: TRBD1
v_call: TRBV19
clone_size: many
j_call: TRBJ2-2
cdr3_nt: TGTGCCAGTAGAACACAGGGGATCACCGGGGAGCTGTTTTTT
cdr3_aa: CASRTQGITGELFF

d_call: TRBD1
v_call: TRBV9
clone_size: .
j_call: TRBJ1-4
cdr3_nt: TGTGCCAGCAGCCCTTTACAGGGGAGTATTGAAAAACTGTTTTTT
cdr3_aa: CASSPLQGSIEKLFF

d_call: .
v_call: TRBV6-5
clone_size: few
j_call: TRBJ1-1
cdr3_nt: TGTGCCAGCTCCCTCTGGAGGGGCACTGAAGCTTTCTTT
cdr3_aa: CASSLWRGTEAFF

d_call: TRBD1
v_call: TRBV6-6
clone_size: .
j_call: TRBJ2-7
cdr3_nt: TGTGCCAGCAGCGGGACAGGGGGGGACCCCTACGAGCAGTACTTC
cdr3_aa: CASSGTGGDPYEQYF

d_call: .
v_call: TRBV5-4
clone_size: many
j_call: TRBJ2-6
cdr3_nt: TGTGCCAGCAGCCCGGTGCAACCCTCTGGGGCCAACGTCCTGACTTTC
cdr3_aa: CASSPVQPSGANVLTF

d_call: TRBD1
v_call: TRBV4-1
clone_size: .
j_call: TRBJ2-2
cdr3_nt: TGCGCCAGCAGCCAAGAAATATCCAGGGGGCGAGGCGGGGAGCTGTTTTTT
cdr3_aa: CASSQEISRGRGGELFF